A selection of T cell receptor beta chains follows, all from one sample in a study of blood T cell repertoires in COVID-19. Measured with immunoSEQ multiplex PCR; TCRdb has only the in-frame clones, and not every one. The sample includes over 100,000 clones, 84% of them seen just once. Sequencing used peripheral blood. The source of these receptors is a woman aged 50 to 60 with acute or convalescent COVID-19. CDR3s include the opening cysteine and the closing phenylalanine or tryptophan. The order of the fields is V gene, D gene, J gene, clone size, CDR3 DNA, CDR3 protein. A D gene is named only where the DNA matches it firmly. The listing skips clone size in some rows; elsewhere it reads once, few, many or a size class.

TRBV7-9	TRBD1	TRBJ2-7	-	TGTGCCAGCAGCTCAGACAGGGTCTTCGACGAGCAGTACTTC	CASSSDRVFDEQYF
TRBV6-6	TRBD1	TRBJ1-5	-	TGTGCCAGCAGCCTGGACAGGGAACGTAATCAGCCCCAGCATTTT	CASSLDRERNQPQHF
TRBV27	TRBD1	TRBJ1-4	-	TGTGCCAGCAGTTTAGTTACAGGGGGGCATGAAAAACTGTTTTTT	CASSLVTGGHEKLFF
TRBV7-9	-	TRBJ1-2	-	TGTGCCAGCAGCTTGGTCGCGCTACTCTATGGCTACACCTTC	CASSLVALLYGYTF
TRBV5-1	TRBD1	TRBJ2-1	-	TGCGCCAGCAGCTTGGGGGACAGTTACAATGAGCAGTTCTTC	CASSLGDSYNEQFF
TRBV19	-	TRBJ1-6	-	TGTGCCAGTAGTTTGGTCAGGGCTTCACCCCTCCACTTT	CASSLVRASPLHF
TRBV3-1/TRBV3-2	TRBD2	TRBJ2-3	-	TGTGCCAGCAGCCGATTTACGGGAGCGGGGGACACAGATACGCAGTATTTT	CASSRFTGAGDTDTQYF
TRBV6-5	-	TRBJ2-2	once	TGTGCCAGCAAAAATCGAGAGTACACCGGGGAGCTGTTTTTT	CASKNREYTGELFF
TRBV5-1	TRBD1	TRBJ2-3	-	TGCGCCAGCAGCTCCAATGGACAGGGGGCGACAGATACGCAGTATTTT	CASSSNGQGATDTQYF
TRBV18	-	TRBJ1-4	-	TGTGCCAGCTCACCCCCGTCGAATGAAAAACTGTTTTTT	CASSPPSNEKLFF
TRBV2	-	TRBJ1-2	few	TGTGCCAGCAGACGGACAGCTAACTATGGCTACACCTTC	CASRRTANYGYTF
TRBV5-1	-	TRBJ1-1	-	TGCGCCAGCAGCCTCACAGGGCAGAACACTGAAGCTTTCTTT	CASSLTGQNTEAFF
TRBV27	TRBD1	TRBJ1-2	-	TGTGCCAGCAGTTTAAGACAGGGGGACTATGGCTACACCTTC	CASSLRQGDYGYTF
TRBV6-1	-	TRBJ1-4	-	TGTGCCACCGGACAGAATGAAAAACTGTTTTTT	CATGQNEKLFF
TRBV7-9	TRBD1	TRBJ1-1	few	TGTGCCAGCAGCCCGGACAGGGGGCTGACTGAAGCTTTCTTT	CASSPDRGLTEAFF